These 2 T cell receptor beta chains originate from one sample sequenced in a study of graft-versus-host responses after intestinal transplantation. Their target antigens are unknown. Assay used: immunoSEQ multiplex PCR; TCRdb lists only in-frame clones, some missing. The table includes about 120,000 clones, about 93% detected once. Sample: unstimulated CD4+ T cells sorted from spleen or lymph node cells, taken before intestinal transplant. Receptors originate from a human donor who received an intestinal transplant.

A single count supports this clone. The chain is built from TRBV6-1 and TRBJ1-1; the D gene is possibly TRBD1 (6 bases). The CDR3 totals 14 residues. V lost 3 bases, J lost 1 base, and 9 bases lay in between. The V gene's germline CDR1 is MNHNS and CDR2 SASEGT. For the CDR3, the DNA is TGTGCCAGCAGTGAGACAGGCTGGAACACTGAAGCTTTCTTT. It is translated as CASSETGWNTEAFF.

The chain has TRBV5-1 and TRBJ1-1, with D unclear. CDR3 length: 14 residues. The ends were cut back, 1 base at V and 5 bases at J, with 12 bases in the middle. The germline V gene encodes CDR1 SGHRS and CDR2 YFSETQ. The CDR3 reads CASSLSGGSTEAFF. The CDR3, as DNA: TGCGCCAGCAGCTTGTCAGGAGGAAGTACTGAAGCTTTCTTT.